Sequencing of this T cell receptor (beta chain) was carried out in a study of CD8+CD57+ T cells in acquired aplastic anemia. Both TCR beta VDJ combination and CDR3 sequence profiling were carried out. Genomic DNA was the template for this profiling. TCRdb re-called the reads through MiXCR, storing one row per CDR3 protein. The sample shows hundreds of thousands of distinct CDR3 sequences, 60% to 80% of them seen only once. V lost 5 bases to trimming and J lost 7 bases, with 16 bases between them. This CDR3 comprises 14 residues. The V gene's germline CDR1 is SGHRS and CDR2 YFSETQ. The specimen was sorted CD4+, CD8+, or CD8+CD57+ T cells (not recorded which) from PBMCs. This rearrangement joins TRBV5-1 to TRBJ1-5; weak D call: TRBD1 (5 bases). The TCR originated in a human donor in good health, serving as a control. The CDR3 bases are TGCGCCAGCAGTGTGATAGCGGGGGGGCAGCCCCAGCATTTT. Its protein product is CASSVIAGGQPQHF.